This TCR beta chain was captured in a study of blood T cell repertoires in COVID-19. At the level of the study: COVID-19 samples, acute and convalescent, were from the United States, Italy and Spain. T cells, B-cell-depleted T cells, or PBMCs supplied cDNA or gDNA.

Methods used by the authors: Amplification of reference gene primers provided the estimated nucleated cell counts. TCRdb keeps only in-frame clones here, not all; method: immunoSEQ multiplex PCR. D and trimming come from the DNA, and the V and J calls and clone size come from that table. The sample yields about 140,000 clones, around 83% seen once. V gave up 2 bases and J gave up 9 bases, with 7 bases separating them. This CDR3 contains 11 residues. Germline V CDR1 and CDR2: MDHEN, SYDVKM. This rearrangement joins TRBV28 to TRBJ1-1; the D gene is possibly TRBD1 (6 bases). The material sequenced was peripheral blood. The TCR was taken from an elderly woman with acute or convalescent COVID-19. CDR3 in amino acids: CASSLGQKAFF. Here the CDR3 DNA reads TGTGCCAGCAGTTTAGGACAGAAAGCTTTCTTT.